This is a list of T cell receptor beta chains from one sample in a study of blood T cell repertoires in COVID-19. Sequencing used immunoSEQ multiplex PCR; TCRdb keeps in-frame clones, though not all of them. The table lists approximately 300,000 clones, about nine tenths of them singletons, with roughly 2.6% in the top ten. The sequencing sample was made of PBMCs or T cells enriched from blood (not recorded which). All receptors derive from a woman aged 18 to 35 who had recovered from COVID-19. Each CDR3 is given without its conserved first and last residue.

j_gene: TRBJ1-3
v_gene: TRBV20-1
len: 12
CDR3aa: SASGNAYGNTIY

j_gene: TRBJ2-1
v_gene: TRBV5-4
len: 13
CDR3aa: ASSPQRGGFDEQF

j_gene: TRBJ1-4
v_gene: TRBV7-9
len: 14
CDR3aa: ASSLNPESGNEKLF

j_gene: TRBJ1-1
v_gene: TRBV30
len: 12
CDR3aa: AWSLTGWGTEAF

j_gene: TRBJ1-1
v_gene: TRBV2
len: 11
CDR3aa: ASSGQGITEAF

j_gene: TRBJ2-7
v_gene: TRBV21-1
len: 14
CDR3aa: ASPEPLAGGPYEQY

j_gene: TRBJ1-6
v_gene: TRBV5-3
len: 16
CDR3aa: ARSLGDRESSYNSPLH

j_gene: TRBJ2-3
v_gene: TRBV12-3/TRBV12-4
len: 11
CDR3aa: ASSFLPTDTQY

j_gene: TRBJ2-7
v_gene: TRBV4-3
len: 15
CDR3aa: ASSQEVSSGGPYEQY

j_gene: TRBJ2-3
v_gene: TRBV28
len: 12
CDR3aa: ASSLTGHTDTQY

j_gene: TRBJ2-7
v_gene: TRBV7-3
len: 11
CDR3aa: ASSPRTGSEQY

j_gene: TRBJ2-3
v_gene: TRBV24-1
len: 14
CDR3aa: ATSDFGREPADTQY

j_gene: TRBJ1-5
v_gene: TRBV5-6
len: 12
CDR3aa: ASSFAGGGQPQH

j_gene: TRBJ2-1
v_gene: TRBV13
len: 13
CDR3aa: ASSLYRGYNNEQF

j_gene: TRBJ2-3
v_gene: TRBV7-2
len: 13
CDR3aa: ASSESGGFTDTQY

j_gene: TRBJ1-3
v_gene: TRBV18
len: 15
CDR3aa: VSSPLNRGSSGNTIY

j_gene: TRBJ2-2
v_gene: TRBV7-8
len: 14
CDR3aa: ASSLASGWNTGELF

j_gene: TRBJ2-1
v_gene: TRBV11-2
len: 13
CDR3aa: ASSLGAGSYNEQF

j_gene: TRBJ1-4
v_gene: TRBV7-9
len: 12
CDR3aa: ASSLDSGEEKLF

j_gene: TRBJ2-1
v_gene: TRBV7-8
len: 14
CDR3aa: ASSLDSGSYHNEQF

j_gene: TRBJ2-7
v_gene: TRBV5-4
len: 13
CDR3aa: ASSIRLAALDEQY

j_gene: TRBJ2-2
v_gene: TRBV2
len: 13
CDR3aa: ASREGTANTGELF

j_gene: TRBJ2-5
v_gene: TRBV30
len: 10
CDR3aa: AWSPGWETQY

j_gene: TRBJ1-2
v_gene: TRBV28
len: 17
CDR3aa: ASSLIAPVHTLANYGYT

j_gene: TRBJ2-1
v_gene: TRBV28
len: 12
CDR3aa: ASRMSRRGPEQF

j_gene: TRBJ1-1
v_gene: TRBV7-6
len: 13
CDR3aa: ASSPGGVSSTEAF

j_gene: TRBJ2-3
v_gene: TRBV30
len: 12
CDR3aa: AWNARGTTDTQY